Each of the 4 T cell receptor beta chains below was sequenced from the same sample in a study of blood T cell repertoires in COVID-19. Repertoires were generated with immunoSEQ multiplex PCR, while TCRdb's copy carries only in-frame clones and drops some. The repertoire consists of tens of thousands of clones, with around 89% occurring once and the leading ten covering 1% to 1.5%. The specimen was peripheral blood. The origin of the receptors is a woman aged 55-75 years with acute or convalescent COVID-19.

This chain's CDR3 is CASSPETTNEKLFF. CDR3 DNA sequence: TGTGCCAGCAGCCCCGAGACAACTAATGAAAAACTGTTTTTT. The chain is built from TRBV6-6 and TRBJ1-4; no clear D gene. V lost 6 bases, J lost 0 bases, and 8 bases lay in between. CDR3 length: 14 amino acids. Germline V gene lookup returns CDR1 MNHNY and CDR2 SVGAGI (reference sequence).

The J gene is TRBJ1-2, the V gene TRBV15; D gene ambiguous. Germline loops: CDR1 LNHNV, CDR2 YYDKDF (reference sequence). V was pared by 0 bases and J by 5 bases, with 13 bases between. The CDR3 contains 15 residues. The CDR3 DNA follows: TGTGCCACCAGCAGAGACCCCCAGTCTAGATATGGCTACACCTTC. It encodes CATSRDPQSRYGYTF.

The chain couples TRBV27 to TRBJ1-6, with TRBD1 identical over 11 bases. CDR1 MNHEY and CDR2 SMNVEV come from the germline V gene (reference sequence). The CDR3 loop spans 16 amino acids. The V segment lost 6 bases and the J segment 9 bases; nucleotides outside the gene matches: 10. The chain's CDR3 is CASSPWTGGSGSPLHF. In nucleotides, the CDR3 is TGTGCCAGCAGCCCCTGGACAGGGGGCTCCGGTTCACCCCTCCACTTT.

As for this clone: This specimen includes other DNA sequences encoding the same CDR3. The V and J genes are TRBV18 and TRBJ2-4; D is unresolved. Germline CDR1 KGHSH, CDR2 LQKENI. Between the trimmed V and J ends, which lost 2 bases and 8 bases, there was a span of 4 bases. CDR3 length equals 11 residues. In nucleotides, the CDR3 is TGTGCCAGCTCACCAAGCGACATTCAGTACTTC. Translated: CASSPSDIQYF.